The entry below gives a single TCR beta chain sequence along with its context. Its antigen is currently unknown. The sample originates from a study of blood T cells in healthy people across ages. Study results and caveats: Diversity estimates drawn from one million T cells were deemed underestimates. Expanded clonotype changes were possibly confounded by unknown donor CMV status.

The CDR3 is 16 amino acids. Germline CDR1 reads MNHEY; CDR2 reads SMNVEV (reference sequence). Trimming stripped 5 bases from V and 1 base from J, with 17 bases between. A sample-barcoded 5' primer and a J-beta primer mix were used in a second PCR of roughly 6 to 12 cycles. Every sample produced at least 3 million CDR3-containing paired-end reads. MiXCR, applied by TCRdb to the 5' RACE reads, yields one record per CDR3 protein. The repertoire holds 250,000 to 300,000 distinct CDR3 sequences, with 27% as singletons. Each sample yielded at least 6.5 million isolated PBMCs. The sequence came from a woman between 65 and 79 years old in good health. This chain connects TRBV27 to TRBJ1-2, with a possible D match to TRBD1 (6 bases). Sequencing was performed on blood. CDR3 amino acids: CASSTRRTENNYGYTF. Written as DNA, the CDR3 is TGTGCCAGCAGTACCCGCCGGACAGAAAATAACTATGGCTACACCTTC.